This TCR beta chain was sequenced in a study of OX40 agonist ivuxolimab in advanced cancers. Turning to the study itself: Patients took ivuxolimab, an agonistic anti-OX40 (CD134) antibody. The study's findings and limits: In a subset of nonresponders, normalized T-cell clonal expansion was also low. Patients with a partial response at 0.1-3.0 mg/kg had among the lowest clonal expansion.

Clones were sequenced by immunoSEQ multiplex PCR, and TCRdb holds only the in-frame ones, with some missing. The top ten hold about 2.5% of the sample, which has under 45,000 clones, roughly four fifths seen once. Germline V gene data show CDR1 as SGHNT and CDR2 as YENEEA. The CDR3 is 15 residues long. Worth noting for this clone: Its antigen is not identified. Relative to the germline gene, one junction end is altered; a read error may explain this.

The chain has TRBV11-3 and TRBJ2-3, with 7 bases matching TRBD2. This specimen was CD4+ or CD8+ T cells sorted from blood, taken in a trial of the OX40 agonist ivuxolimab. This receptor was taken from an adult with an advanced solid tumor such as melanoma, head and neck, liver or kidney cancer. CDR3 nucleotide sequence: TGTGCCAGCAGCCCCTTGCCGACTAGCACGGATACGCAGTATTTT. This encodes CASSPLPTSTDTQYF.